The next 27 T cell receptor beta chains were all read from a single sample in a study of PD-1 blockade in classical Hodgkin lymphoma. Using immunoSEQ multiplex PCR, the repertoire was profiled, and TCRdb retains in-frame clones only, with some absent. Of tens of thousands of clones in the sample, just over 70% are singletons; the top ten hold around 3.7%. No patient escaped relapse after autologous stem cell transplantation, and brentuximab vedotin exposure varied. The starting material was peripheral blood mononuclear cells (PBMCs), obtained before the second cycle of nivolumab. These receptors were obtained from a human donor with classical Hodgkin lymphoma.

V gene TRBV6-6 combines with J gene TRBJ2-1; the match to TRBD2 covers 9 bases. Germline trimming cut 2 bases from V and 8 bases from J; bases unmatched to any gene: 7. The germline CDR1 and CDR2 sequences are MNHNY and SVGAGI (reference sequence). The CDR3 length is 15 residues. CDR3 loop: CASSYRGGGEDEQFF. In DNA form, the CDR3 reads TGTGCCAGCAGTTACCGCGGGGGGGGTGAAGATGAGCAGTTCTTC.

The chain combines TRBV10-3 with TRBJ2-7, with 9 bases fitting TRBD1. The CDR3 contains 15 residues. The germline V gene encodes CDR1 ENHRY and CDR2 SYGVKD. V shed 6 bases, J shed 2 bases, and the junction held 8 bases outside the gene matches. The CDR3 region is CAISPARQGAYEQYF. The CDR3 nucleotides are TGTGCCATCAGCCCAGCCCGACAGGGGGCCTACGAGCAGTACTTC.

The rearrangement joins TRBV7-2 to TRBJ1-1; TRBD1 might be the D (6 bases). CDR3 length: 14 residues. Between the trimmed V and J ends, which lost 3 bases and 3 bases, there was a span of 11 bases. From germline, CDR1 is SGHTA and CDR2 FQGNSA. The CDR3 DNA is TGTGCCAGCAGCTTTACAGGGTCAGACACTGAAGCTTTCTTT. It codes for CASSFTGSDTEAFF.

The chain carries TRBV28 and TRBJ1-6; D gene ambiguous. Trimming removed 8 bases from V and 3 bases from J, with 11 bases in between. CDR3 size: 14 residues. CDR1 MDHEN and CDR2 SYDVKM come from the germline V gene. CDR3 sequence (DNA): TGTGCCAGCGCGATTGGGGACTATAATTCACCCCTCCACTTT. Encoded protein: CASAIGDYNSPLHF.

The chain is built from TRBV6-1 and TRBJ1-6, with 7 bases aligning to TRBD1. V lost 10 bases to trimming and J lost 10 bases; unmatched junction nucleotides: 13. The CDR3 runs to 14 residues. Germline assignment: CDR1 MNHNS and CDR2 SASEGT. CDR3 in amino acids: CAIGSGTVGSPLHF. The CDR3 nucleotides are TGTGCCATCGGCTCAGGGACAGTTGGATCACCCCTCCACTTT.

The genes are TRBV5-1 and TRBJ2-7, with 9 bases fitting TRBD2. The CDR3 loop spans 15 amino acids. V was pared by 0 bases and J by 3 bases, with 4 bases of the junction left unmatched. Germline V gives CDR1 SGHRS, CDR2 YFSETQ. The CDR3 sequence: CASSLGGSGSYEQYF. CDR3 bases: TGCGCCAGCAGCTTGGGAGGTAGCGGGAGCTACGAGCAGTACTTC.

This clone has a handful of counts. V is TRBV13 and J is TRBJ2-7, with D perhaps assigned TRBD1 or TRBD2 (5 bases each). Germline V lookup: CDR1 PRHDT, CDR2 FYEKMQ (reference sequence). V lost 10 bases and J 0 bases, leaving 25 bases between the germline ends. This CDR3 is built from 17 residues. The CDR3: CATRQMNPGIYSYEQYF. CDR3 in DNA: TGTGCCACTCGACAGATGAATCCCGGGATATACTCCTACGAGCAGTACTTC.

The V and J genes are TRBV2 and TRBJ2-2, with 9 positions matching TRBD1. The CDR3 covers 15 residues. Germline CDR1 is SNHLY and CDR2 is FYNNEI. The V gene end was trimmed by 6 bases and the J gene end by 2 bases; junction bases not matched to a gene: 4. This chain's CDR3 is CASSLDRGNTGELFF. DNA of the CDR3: TGTGCCAGCAGCCTGGACAGGGGAAACACCGGGGAGCTGTTTTTT. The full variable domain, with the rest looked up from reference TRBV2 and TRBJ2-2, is EPEVTQTPSHQVTQMGQEVILRCVPISNHLYFYWYRQILGQKVEFLVSFYNNEISEKSEIFDDQFSVERPDGSNFTLKIRSTKLEDSAMYFCASSLDRGNTGELFFGEGSRLTVL.

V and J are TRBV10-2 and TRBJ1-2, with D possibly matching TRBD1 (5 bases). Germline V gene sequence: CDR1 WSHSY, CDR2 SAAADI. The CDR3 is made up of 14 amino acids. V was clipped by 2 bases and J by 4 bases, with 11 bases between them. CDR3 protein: CASSETQDLYGYTF. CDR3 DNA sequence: TGCGCCAGCAGTGAGACACAGGACCTCTATGGCTACACCTTC.

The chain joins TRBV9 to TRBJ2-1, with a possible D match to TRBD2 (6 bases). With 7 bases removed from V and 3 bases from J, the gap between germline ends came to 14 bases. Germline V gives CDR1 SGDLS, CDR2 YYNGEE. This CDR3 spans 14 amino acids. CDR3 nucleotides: TGTGCCAGCGGCACCCACGGGAGCTACAATGAGCAGTTCTTC. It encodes CASGTHGSYNEQFF.

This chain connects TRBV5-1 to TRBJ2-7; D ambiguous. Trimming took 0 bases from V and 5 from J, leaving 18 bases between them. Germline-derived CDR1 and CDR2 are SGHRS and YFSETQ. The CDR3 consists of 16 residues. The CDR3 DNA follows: TGCGCCAGCAGCTTGGACGCAGCATTCCCATCGGACGAGCAGTACTTC. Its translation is CASSLDAAFPSDEQYF.

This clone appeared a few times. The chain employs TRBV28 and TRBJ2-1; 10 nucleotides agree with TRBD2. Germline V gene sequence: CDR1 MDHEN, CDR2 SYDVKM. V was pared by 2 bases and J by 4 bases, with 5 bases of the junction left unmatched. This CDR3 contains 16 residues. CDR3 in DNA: TGTGCCAGCAGTTTAGCGACTAGCGGGTGGTACAATGAGCAGTTCTTC. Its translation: CASSLATSGWYNEQFF.

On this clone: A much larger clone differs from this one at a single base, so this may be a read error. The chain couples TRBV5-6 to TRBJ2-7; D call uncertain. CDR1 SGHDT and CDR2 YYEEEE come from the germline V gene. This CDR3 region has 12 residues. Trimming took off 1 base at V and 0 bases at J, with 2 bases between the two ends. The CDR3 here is CASSLSSYEQYF. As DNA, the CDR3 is TGTGCCAGCAGCTTGAGCTCCTACGAGCAGTACTTC. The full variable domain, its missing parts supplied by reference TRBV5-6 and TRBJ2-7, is DAGVTQSPTHLIKTRGQQVTLRCSPKSGHDTVSWYQQALGQGPQFIFQYYEEEERQRGNFPDRFSGHQFPNYSSELNVNALLLGDSALYLCASSLSSYEQYFGPGTRLTVT.

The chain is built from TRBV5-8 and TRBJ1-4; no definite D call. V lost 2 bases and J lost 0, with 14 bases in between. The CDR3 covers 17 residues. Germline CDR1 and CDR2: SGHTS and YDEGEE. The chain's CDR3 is CASSFPAGRATNEKLFF. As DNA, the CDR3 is TGTGCCAGCAGCTTTCCGGCGGGAAGGGCAACTAATGAAAAACTGTTTTTT.

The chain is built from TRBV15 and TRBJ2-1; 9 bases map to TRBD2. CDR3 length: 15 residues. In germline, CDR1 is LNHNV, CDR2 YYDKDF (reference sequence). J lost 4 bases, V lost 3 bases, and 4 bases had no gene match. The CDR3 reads CATSSSGRTYNEQFF. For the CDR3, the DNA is TGTGCCACCAGCAGCAGCGGGAGGACATACAATGAGCAGTTCTTC.

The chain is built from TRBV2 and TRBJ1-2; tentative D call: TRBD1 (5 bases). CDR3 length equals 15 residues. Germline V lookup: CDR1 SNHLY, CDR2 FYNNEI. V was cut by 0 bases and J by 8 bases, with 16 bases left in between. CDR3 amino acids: CASSEALFPGLGYTF. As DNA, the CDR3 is TGTGCCAGCAGTGAAGCGCTCTTTCCAGGGTTGGGCTACACCTTC. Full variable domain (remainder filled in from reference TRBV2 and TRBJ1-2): EPEVTQTPSHQVTQMGQEVILRCVPISNHLYFYWYRQILGQKVEFLVSFYNNEISEKSEIFDDQFSVERPDGSNFTLKIRSTKLEDSAMYFCASSEALFPGLGYTFGSGTRLTVV.

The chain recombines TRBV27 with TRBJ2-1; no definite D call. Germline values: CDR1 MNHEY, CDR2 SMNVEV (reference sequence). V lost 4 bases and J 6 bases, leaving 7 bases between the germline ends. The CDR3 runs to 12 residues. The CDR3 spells CASSSGFNEQFF. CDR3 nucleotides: TGTGCCAGCAGTTCGGGCTTCAATGAGCAGTTCTTC.

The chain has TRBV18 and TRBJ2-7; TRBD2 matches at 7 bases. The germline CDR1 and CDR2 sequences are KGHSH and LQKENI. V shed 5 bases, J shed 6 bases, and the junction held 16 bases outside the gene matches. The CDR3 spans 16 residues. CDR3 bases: TGTGCCAGCTCATCAACCCTAGGGGCGGGGGACCTCGAGCAGTACTTC. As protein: CASSSTLGAGDLEQYF.

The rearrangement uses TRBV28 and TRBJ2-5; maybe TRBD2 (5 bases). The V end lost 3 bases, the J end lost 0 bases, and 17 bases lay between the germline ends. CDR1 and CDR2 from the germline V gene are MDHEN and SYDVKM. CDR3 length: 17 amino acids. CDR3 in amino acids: CASSFMIGSGHQETQYF. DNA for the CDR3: TGTGCCAGCAGTTTTATGATAGGGAGCGGACACCAAGAGACCCAGTACTTC. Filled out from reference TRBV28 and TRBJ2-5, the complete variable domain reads DVKVTQSSRYLVKRTGEKVFLECVQDMDHENMFWYRQDPGLGLRLIYFSYDVKMKEKGDIPEGYSVSREKKERFSLILESASTNQTSMYLCASSFMIGSGHQETQYFGPGTRLLVL.

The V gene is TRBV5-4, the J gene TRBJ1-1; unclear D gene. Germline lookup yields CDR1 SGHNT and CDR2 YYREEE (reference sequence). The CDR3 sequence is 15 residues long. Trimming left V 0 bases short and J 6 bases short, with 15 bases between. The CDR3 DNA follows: TGTGCCAGCAGCTTGGAGGCTAGTGTCGGAGCTGAAGCTTTCTTT. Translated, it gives CASSLEASVGAEAFF.

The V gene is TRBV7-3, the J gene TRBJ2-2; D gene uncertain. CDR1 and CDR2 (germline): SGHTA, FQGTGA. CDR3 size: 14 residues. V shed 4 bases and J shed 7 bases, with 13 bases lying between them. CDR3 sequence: CASSSDGIVGELFF. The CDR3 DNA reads TGTGCCAGCAGCTCGGACGGAATCGTCGGGGAGCTGTTTTTT.

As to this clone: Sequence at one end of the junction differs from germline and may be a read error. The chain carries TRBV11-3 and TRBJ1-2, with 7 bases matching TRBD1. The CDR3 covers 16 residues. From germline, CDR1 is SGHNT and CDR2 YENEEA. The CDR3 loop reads CASSQNSAGQAYGYTF. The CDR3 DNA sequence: TGCGCCAGCAGCCAAAACTCTGCAGGACAGGCTTATGGCTACACCTTC. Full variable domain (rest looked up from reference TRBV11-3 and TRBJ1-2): EAGVVQSPRYKIIEKKQPVAFWCNPISGHNTLYWYLQNLGQGPELLIRYENEEAVDDSQLPKDRFSAERLKGVDSTLKIQPAELGDSAVYLCASSQNSAGQAYGYTFGSGTRLTVV.

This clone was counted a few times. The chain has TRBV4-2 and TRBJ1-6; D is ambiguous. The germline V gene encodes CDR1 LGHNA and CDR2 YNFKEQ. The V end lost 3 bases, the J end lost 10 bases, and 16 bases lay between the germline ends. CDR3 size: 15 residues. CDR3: CASSQEVLSTSPLHF. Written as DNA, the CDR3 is TGTGCCAGCAGCCAGGAGGTTCTGAGCACCTCACCCCTCCACTTT.

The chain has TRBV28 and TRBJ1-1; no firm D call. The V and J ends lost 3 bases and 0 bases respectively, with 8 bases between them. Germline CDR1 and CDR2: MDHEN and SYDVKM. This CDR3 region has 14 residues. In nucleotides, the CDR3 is TGTGCCAGCAGTTTCATAGGGTTGAACACTGAAGCTTTCTTT. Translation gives CASSFIGLNTEAFF.

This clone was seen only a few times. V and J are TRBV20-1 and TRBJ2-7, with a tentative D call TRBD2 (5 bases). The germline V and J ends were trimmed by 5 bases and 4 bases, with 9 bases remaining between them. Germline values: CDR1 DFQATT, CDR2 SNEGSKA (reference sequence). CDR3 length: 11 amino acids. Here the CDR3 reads CSAPRDYEQYF. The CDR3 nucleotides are TGCAGTGCTCCCCGGGATTACGAGCAGTACTTC.

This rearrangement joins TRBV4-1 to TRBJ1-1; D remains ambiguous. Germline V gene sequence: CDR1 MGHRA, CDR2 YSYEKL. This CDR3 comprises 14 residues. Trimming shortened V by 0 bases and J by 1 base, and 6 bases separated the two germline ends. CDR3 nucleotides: TGCGCCAGCAGCCAAGATCGATGGAACACTGAAGCTTTCTTT. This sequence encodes CASSQDRWNTEAFF.

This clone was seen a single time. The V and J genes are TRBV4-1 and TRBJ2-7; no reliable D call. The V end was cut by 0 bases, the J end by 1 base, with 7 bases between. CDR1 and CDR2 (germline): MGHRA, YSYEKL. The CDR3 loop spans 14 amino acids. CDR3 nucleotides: TGCGCCAGCAGCCAAGAAACAGAGTCCTACGAGCAGTACTTC. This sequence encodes CASSQETESYEQYF.